Given below is one T cell receptor (beta chain) in context. What it recognizes is unknown. This entry is derived from a study of OX40 agonist ivuxolimab in advanced cancers. Overall study: Intravenous ivuxolimab at 0.01 to 10 mg/kg was given to patients every 2 weeks. Whole-study results and caveats: Among expanded peripheral T cells, antigen specificity went undetermined.

Germline V gene lookup returns CDR1 MNHEY and CDR2 SMNVEV (reference sequence). With 6 bases removed from V and 1 base from J, the gap between germline ends came to 13 bases. There are 15 residues in the CDR3. Profiling relied on immunoSEQ multiplex PCR, and the TCRdb table lists in-frame clones only, not all of them. The sample shows some 80,000 clones, about 89% of them seen only once. Specimen: CD4+ or CD8+ T cells sorted from blood, collected in a trial of the OX40 agonist ivuxolimab. This rearrangement joins TRBV27 to TRBJ1-5; TRBD1 might be the D (6 bases). The receptor comes from an adult with an advanced solid tumor such as melanoma, head and neck, liver or kidney cancer. In DNA, the CDR3 is TGTGCCAGCAGGCTCGGGCAGGGGAGCAATCAGCCCCAGCATTTT. Amino acid sequence: CASRLGQGSNQPQHF.